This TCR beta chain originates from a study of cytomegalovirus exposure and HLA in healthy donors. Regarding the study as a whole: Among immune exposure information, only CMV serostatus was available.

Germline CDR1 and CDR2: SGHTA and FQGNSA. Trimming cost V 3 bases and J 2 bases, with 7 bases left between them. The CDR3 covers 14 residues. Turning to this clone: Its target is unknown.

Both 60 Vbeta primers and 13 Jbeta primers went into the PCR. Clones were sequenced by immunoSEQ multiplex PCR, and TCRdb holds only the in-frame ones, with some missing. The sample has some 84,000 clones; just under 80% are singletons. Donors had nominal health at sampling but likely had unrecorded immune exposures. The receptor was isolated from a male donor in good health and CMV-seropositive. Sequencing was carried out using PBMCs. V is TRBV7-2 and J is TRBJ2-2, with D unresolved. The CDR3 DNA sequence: TGTGCCAGCAGCTTTAGACTTAACACCGGGGAGCTGTTTTTT. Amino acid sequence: CASSFRLNTGELFF.